The table lists the clone carrying this TCR beta chain with many counts. Its antigen remains unidentified. This entry belongs to a study of T-cell reconstitution after alpha-beta-depleted transplantation in children. Regarding the study as a whole: From surviving recipient T cells and thymic progenitors came the high day-60 TCRbeta diversity observed in some patients.

Construction of the TCRbeta library involved unique molecular identifiers. TCRdb reprocessed the PCR reads via MiXCR and lists one record per CDR3 protein. The sample carries approximately 200,000 distinct CDR3 sequences, approximately 6.8% recorded once. With V trimmed by 5 bases and J by 11 bases, 13 bases remained unmatched. Germline V gives CDR1 SGHTA, CDR2 FQGNSA. The CDR3 contains 15 residues. The input for sequencing was PBMCs, taken before TCRalphabeta/CD19-depleted stem cell transplant. The receptor's source is a girl less than two years old with combined immunodeficiency, due to receive a stem cell transplant. The chain joins TRBV7-2 to TRBJ1-3, with TRBD1 identical over 9 bases. CDR3 sequence (DNA): TGTGCCAGCAGCATGGAATCCGGGACAGGGTACGCCATATATTTT. It encodes CASSMESGTGYAIYF.